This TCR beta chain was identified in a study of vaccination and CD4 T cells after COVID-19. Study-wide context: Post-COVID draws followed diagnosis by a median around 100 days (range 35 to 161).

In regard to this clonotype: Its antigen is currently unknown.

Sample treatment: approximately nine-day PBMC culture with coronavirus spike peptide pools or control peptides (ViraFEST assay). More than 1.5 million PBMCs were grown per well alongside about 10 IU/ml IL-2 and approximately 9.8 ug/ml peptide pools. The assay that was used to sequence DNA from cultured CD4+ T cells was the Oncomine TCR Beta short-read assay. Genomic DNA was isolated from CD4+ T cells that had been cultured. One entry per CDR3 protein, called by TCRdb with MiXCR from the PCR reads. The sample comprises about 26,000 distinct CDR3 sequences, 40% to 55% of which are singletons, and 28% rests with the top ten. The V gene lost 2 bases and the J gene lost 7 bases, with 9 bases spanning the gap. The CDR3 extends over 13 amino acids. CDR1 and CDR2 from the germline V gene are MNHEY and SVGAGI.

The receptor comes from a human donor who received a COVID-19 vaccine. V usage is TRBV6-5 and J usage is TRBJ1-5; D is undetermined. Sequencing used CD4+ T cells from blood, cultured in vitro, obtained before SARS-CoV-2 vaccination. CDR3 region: CASSYGEGQPQHF. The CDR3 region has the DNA TGTGCCAGCAGTTACGGAGAGGGACAGCCCCAGCATTTT.